This T cell receptor (beta chain) stems from a study of blood T cell repertoires in COVID-19. Enrollees, about 18 to 89 years old, lived in 24 US areas. Which cohort a participant joined came from the clinical history participants gave. For recovered donors of Cohort 3, there were two negative PCRs, clearance, or symptom resolution. Per the germline V gene, CDR1 is LNHNV and CDR2 is YYDKDF (reference sequence). The V and J ends lost 5 bases and 2 bases, in that order; junction bases with no gene match: 18. CDR3 length: 18 amino acids. Authors' analysis steps: Amplification of reference gene primers was used by the study to estimate nucleated cell counts. Sequencing was performed with immunoSEQ multiplex PCR; in TCRdb, only in-frame clones are kept and a portion is missing. That table supplies the V and J calls and clone size; D and trimming were determined from the DNA. The sample shows roughly 300,000 clones, around 85% of them seen only once.

The material sequenced was PBMCs or T cells enriched from blood (not recorded which). This receptor was taken from a woman between 50 and 59 years old who had recovered from COVID-19. The chain carries TRBV15 and TRBJ2-7, with TRBD1 matching 7 bases. CDR3 amino acids: CATSGDSQPKKPPYEQYF. For the CDR3, the DNA is TGTGCCACCAGCGGGGACAGCCAGCCCAAAAAACCCCCCTACGAGCAGTACTTC.